The 21 T cell receptor beta chains in this list originate from one sample, sequenced in a study of neurological immune-mediated disorders (dated by TCRdb to about 2019). Library preparation employed 5' RACE. Sequencer: Illumina HiSeq 2500. TCRdb trimmed public reads at Q25 via fastp, called clones via MiXCR and kept in-frame beta chains. Every CDR3 protein is listed once, alongside the most common genes and DNA of its rows. The sample table contains more than 75,000 distinct CDR3 sequences; only one count was recorded for roughly 3.3% of them. The top ten clones comprise 2.5% to 3% of the sample. The sample consisted of PBMCs. All receptors derive from a woman aged 45-65 years with multiple sclerosis.

The sample holds many counts of this clonotype. The chain recombines TRBV7-2 with TRBJ1-1, with D maybe TRBD1 (5 bases). The V and J ends lost 4 bases and 0 bases respectively, with 15 bases between them. This CDR3 is 16 amino acids long. Germline CDR1 SGHTA, CDR2 FQGNSA. CDR3 protein: CASSYQVTALNTEAFF. The CDR3 region has the DNA TGTGCCAGCAGCTACCAGGTGACAGCTCTGAACACTGAAGCTTTCTTT. The full variable domain, with the rest looked up from reference TRBV7-2 and TRBJ1-1, is GAGVSQSPSNKVTEKGKDVELRCDPISGHTALYWYRQSLGQGLEFLIYFQGNSAPDKSGLPSDRFSAERTGGSVSTLTIQRTQQEDSAVYLCASSYQVTALNTEAFFGQGTRLTVV.

As for this clonotype: Just one base apart from a much larger clone, this may be a read error. It is unclear where the CDR3 begins or ends on the DNA, so no DNA is shown, and the CDR3 is as TCRdb lists it. The chain carries TRBV24-1 and TRBJ1-5; no check of the table's D call, TRBD1, against the DNA was made. Germline loops: CDR1 KGHDR, CDR2 SFDVKD. The CDR3 sequence runs 15 residues, both termini included. The CDR3 spells CATSDVRVGQGAQNF.

The sample holds a few counts of this clonotype. With a much larger clone just one base away, this may be a read error. The J gene is TRBJ1-1, the V gene TRBV4-1; D ambiguous. The CDR3 has 12 amino acids. Germline-derived CDR1 and CDR2 are MGHRA and YSYEKL. Trimming left V 4 bases short and J 7 bases short, with 10 bases between. CDR3 nucleotides: TGCGCCAGCAGCCTAAAAGGGATTGAAGCTTTCTTT. This gives the protein CASSLKGIEAFF.

This clonotype was observed at least ten times. The rearrangement joins TRBV12-3 or TRBV12-4 to TRBJ2-5; possibly TRBD1 for D (6 bases). V shed 2 bases and J shed 1 base, with 8 bases lying between them. The CDR3 spans 14 residues. The CDR3 nucleotides read TGTGCCAGCAGTTTAATGGGGGCCCAAGAGACCCAGTACTTC. This translates into CASSLMGAQETQYF.

Details on this clonotype: This clone may be a read error of a much larger clone one base away. Here the CDR3 omits its conserved ending phenylalanine or tryptophan, so a read error is the likely source. The chain carries TRBV20-1 and TRBJ2-5, with D unclear. V lost 0 bases, J lost 5 bases, and 10 bases lay in between. Germline V CDR1 and CDR2: DFQATT, SNEGSKA (reference sequence). The CDR3 has 13 amino acids. In nucleotides, the CDR3 is TGCAGTGCTAGAGAGTGGAGTGCCGAGACCCAGTACTGC. It yields the protein CSAREWSAETQYC.

This clonotype was recorded many times. This chain connects TRBV6-2 or TRBV6-3 to TRBJ1-2; a weak D match, TRBD1 (5 bases). Germline V gene sequence: CDR1 MNHEY, CDR2 SVGEGT. The CDR3 runs to 16 residues. V was cut by 4 bases and J by 2 bases, with 17 bases left in between. DNA for the CDR3: TGTGCCAGCAGTTCTACTCGACAGACAGCCAACTATGGCTACACCTTC. It yields the protein CASSSTRQTANYGYTF.

In its sample, this clonotype was seen many times. V and J are TRBV18 and TRBJ1-4; no clear D. Per germline, CDR1 KGHSH and CDR2 LQKENI. This CDR3 region has 13 residues. Trimming removed 4 bases from V and 5 bases from J, with 8 bases in between. Here the CDR3 DNA reads TGTGCCAGCTCACGGGCGGTGAATGAAAAACTGTTTTTT. Translation: CASSRAVNEKLFF.

The J gene is TRBJ1-2, the V gene TRBV2, with a tentative D call TRBD1 (5 bases). The ends were cut back, 5 bases at V and 4 bases at J, with 11 bases in the middle. CDR1 is SNHLY and CDR2 is FYNNEI in the germline V gene. This CDR3 contains 13 residues. CDR3 nucleotide sequence: TGTGCCAGCAGTACACAGGAGGTCTATGGCTACACCTTC. Protein: CASSTQEVYGYTF.

This clonotype was observed many times. The rearrangement uses TRBV5-1 and TRBJ2-5, with 9 nucleotides matching TRBD2. The CDR3 length is 16 residues. The V segment lost 2 bases and the J segment 2 bases; nucleotides outside the gene matches: 7. Germline assignment: CDR1 SGHRS and CDR2 YFSETQ. CDR3 DNA sequence: TGCGCCAGCAGCTTAGGGGCTGCGGGGGGGCAAGAGACCCAGTACTTC. It translates to CASSLGAAGGQETQYF.

This clonotype was seen only a few times. The V gene is TRBV12-2, the J gene TRBJ1-6. TRBV12-2 is a known pseudogene. This CDR3 is 16 amino acids long. The CDR3 nucleotides read TGTGCAAGTCGCCCGGAATTGGGGTTCTTTCCTTCACCCCTCCACTTT. This gives the protein CASRPELGFFPSPLHF.

In this sample, this clonotype turned up many times. The gene calls are TRBV20-1 and TRBJ1-5; 9 nucleotides align to TRBD1. The CDR3 is 11 residues long. CDR1 and CDR2 (germline): DFQATT, SNEGSKA (reference sequence). Germline trimming cut 3 bases from V and 15 bases from J; bases unmatched to any gene: 6. The CDR3 coding sequence is TGCAGTGCTAGTGAGGGACAGGGACGGCATTTT. The encoded protein is CSASEGQGRHF.

This clonotype was counted ten times or more. The genes are TRBV3-1 and TRBJ2-3; 11 positions match TRBD2. With 5 bases clipped from V and 7 bases from J, the junction kept 11 bases outside the gene matches. The CDR3 has 16 residues. CDR1 and CDR2 (germline): LGHDT, YNNKEL (reference sequence). Here the CDR3 DNA reads TGTGCCAGCAGCTTCCGTCTAGCGGGGGGAACAAATACGCAGTATTTT. This sequence encodes CASSFRLAGGTNTQYF.

This clonotype occurred a few times. The chain carries TRBV7-3 and TRBJ2-7; 7 bases map to TRBD1. Germline CDR1 is SGHTA and CDR2 is FQGTGA. This CDR3 spans 13 amino acids. Trimming removed 5 bases from V and 6 bases from J; junction bases left unmatched: 7. This chain's CDR3 is CASSIDREGEQYF. The CDR3 nucleotides are TGTGCCAGCAGCATTGACAGGGAAGGCGAGCAGTACTTC.

This clonotype has ten or more counts. The genes are TRBV20-1 and TRBJ1-6, with D perhaps TRBD1 (5 bases). This CDR3 is built from 13 residues. Germline CDR1 DFQATT, CDR2 SNEGSKA (reference sequence). Trimming took 2 bases from V and 9 from J, leaving 11 bases between them. CDR3 protein: CSARLRDSSPLHF. As DNA, the CDR3 is TGCAGTGCTAGACTCAGGGACTCTTCACCCCTCCACTTT.

This clonotype has ten or more counts. The chain carries TRBV20-1 and TRBJ2-7; 9 bases agree with TRBD1. J gave up 5 bases and V 6 bases, and 14 bases lay outside the gene matches. Germline V gene lookup returns CDR1 DFQATT and CDR2 SNEGSKA (reference sequence). This CDR3 has 15 amino acids. The CDR3 DNA reads as TGCAGTGCCCCTGGGTCCACAGGGGGCTTCCACGAGCAGTACTTC. Encoded protein: CSAPGSTGGFHEQYF.

This clonotype was detected many times. The chain joins TRBV12-3 or TRBV12-4 to TRBJ2-7; 7 nucleotides line up with TRBD2. V lost 5 bases to trimming and J lost 2 bases; unmatched junction nucleotides: 6. The CDR3 runs 14 residues. The CDR3 DNA follows: TGTGCCAGCAGTCCTACTAGCGCACCCTACGAGCAGTACTTC. Translation gives CASSPTSAPYEQYF.

This clonotype occurred many times. The CDR3 sequence is CASSQIRPASGARDTQYF. The DNA for the CDR3 is TGTGCCAGCAGCCAAATAAGGCCGGCTAGCGGGGCCCGAGATACGCAGTATTTT. The chain carries TRBV4-2 and TRBJ2-3, with 9 bases that match TRBD2. Germline CDR1 LGHNA, CDR2 YNFKEQ. This CDR3 has 18 residues. V shed 2 bases and J 5 bases; nucleotides not matched to a gene: 14.

This clonotype was seen ten or more times. The chain links TRBV20-1 to TRBJ1-2; 7 bases are a match to TRBD1. Germline trimming cut 4 bases from V and 6 bases from J; bases unmatched to any gene: 5. This CDR3 comprises 12 residues. Germline V CDR1 and CDR2: DFQATT, SNEGSKA (reference sequence). The CDR3 loop is CSAKTGLDGYTF. CDR3 DNA: TGCAGTGCTAAGACAGGGTTGGATGGCTACACCTTC.

This clonotype was recorded many times. The rearrangement uses TRBV10-2 and TRBJ2-5, with 7 nucleotides matching TRBD1. Germline V CDR1 and CDR2: WSHSY, SAAADI. After removal of 8 bases from V and 1 base from J, the junction contained 10 bases not matched to a gene. The CDR3 runs 15 residues. The CDR3 bases are TGCGCCAGCGGGCTTTACGGGACAGCCCAAGAGACCCAGTACTTC. This encodes CASGLYGTAQETQYF.

This clonotype was seen ten or more times. The V call is TRBV4-2, the J call TRBJ1-1; D is possibly TRBD1 (6 bases). Germline CDR1 LGHNA, CDR2 YNFKEQ. The CDR3 totals 15 residues. Trimming took 0 bases from V and 5 from J, leaving 13 bases between them. CDR3 in amino acids: CASSQERVGGTEAFF. In nucleotides, the CDR3 is TGTGCCAGCAGCCAAGAACGGGTAGGGGGAACTGAAGCTTTCTTT.

This clonotype has more than one count but fewer than ten. V and J are TRBV20-1 and TRBJ1-5; 8 nucleotides align to TRBD1. The length of the CDR3 is 14 residues. After removal of 6 bases from V and 6 bases from J, the junction contained 10 bases not matched to a gene. Germline CDR1 reads DFQATT; CDR2 reads SNEGSKA (reference sequence). CDR3: CSASTGGESQPQHF. In DNA form, the CDR3 reads TGCAGTGCCAGTACAGGGGGTGAAAGTCAGCCCCAGCATTTT.